This T cell receptor (beta chain) was captured by sequencing in a study of Ad26.COV2.S vaccination and SARS-CoV-2 variants. Treatment denoted: roughly 20 received Ad26.COV2.S at low or high dose, single or two shots; about 5 received placebo; per-sample allocation not given. Sampling happened 63 days after the first vaccine or placebo injection. An Ad26 vector that expressed Wuhan-strain SARS-CoV-2 spike constituted the vaccine. Only in-frame clones appear in the TCRdb table, and some are missing; sequencing was by immunoSEQ multiplex PCR. Counted here are about 400,000 clones, around nine tenths occurring once; the ten biggest clones make up approximately 1.9%. Germline V gene sequence: CDR1 KGHSH, CDR2 LQKENI. The CDR3 is 17 residues long. V was pared by 0 bases and J by 2 bases, with 15 bases between. Regarding the study as a whole: Reportedly, spike-specific CD8+ and CD4+ T cell responses achieved substantial breadth once vaccination had taken place. Researchers cautioned that TCR breadth and depth analyses may have underestimated total T cell responses.

On this clone: As yet, its antigen is unknown.

The origin of this receptor is a person between 18 and 59 years old who received the Ad26.COV2.S COVID-19 vaccine or a placebo. V gene TRBV18 combines with J gene TRBJ2-3; tentatively, D is TRBD1 or TRBD2 (5 bases each). This specimen consisted of peripheral blood, obtained in a trial of Ad26.COV2.S vaccine versus placebo. The CDR3 here is CASSPPRAKGTTDTQYF. Here the CDR3 DNA reads TGTGCCAGCTCACCACCTAGGGCCAAGGGGACCACAGATACGCAGTATTTT.